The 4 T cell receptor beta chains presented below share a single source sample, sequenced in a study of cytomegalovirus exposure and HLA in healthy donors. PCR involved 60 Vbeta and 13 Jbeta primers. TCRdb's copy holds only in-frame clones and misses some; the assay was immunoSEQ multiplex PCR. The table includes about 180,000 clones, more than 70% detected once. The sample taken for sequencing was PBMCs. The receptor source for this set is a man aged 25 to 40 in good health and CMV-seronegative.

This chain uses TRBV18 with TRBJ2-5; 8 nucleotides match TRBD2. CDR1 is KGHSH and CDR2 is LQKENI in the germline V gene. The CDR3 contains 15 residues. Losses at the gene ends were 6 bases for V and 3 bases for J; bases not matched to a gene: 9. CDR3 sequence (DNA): TGTGCCAGCTCCCTACCTAGCGGGCCTGAAGAGACCCAGTACTTC. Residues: CASSLPSGPEETQYF.

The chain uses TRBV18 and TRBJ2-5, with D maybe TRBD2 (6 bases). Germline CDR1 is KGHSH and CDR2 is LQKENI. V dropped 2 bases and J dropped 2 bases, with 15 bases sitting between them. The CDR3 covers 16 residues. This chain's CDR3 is CASSPFWAGRQETQYF. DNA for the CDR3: TGTGCCAGCTCACCATTCTGGGCAGGGAGGCAAGAGACCCAGTACTTC.

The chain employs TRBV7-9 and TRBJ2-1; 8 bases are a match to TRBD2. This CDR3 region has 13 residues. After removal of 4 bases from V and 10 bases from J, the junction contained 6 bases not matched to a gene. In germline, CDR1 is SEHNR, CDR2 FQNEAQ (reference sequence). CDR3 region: CASSSTSVGEQFF. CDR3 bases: TGTGCCAGCAGCTCGACTAGCGTCGGAGAGCAGTTCTTC.

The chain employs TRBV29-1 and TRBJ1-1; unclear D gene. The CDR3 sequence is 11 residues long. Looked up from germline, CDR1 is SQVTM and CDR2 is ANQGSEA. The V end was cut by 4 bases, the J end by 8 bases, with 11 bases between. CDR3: CSVVLFGEAFF. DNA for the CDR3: TGCAGCGTTGTACTATTTGGGGAAGCTTTCTTT. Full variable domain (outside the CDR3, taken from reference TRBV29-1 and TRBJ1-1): SAVISQKPSRDICQRGTSLTIQCQVDSQVTMMFWYRQQPGQSLTLIATANQGSEATYESGFVIDKFPISRPNLTFSTLTVSNMSPEDSSIYLCSVVLFGEAFFGQGTRLTVV.